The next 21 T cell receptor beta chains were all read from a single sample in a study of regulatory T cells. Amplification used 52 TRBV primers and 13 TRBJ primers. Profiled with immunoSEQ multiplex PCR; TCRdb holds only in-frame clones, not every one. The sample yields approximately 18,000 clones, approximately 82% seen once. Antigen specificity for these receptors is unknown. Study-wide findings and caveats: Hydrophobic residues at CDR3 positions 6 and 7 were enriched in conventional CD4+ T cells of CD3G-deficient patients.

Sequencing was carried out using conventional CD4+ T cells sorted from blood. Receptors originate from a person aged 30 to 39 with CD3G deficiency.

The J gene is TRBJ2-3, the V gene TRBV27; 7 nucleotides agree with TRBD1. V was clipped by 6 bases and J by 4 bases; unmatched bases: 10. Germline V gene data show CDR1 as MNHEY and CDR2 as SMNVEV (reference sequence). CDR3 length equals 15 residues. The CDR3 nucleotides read TGTGCCAGCAGCTTTGTCTTAGGGGGCGCAGATACGCAGTATTTT. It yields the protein CASSFVLGGADTQYF.

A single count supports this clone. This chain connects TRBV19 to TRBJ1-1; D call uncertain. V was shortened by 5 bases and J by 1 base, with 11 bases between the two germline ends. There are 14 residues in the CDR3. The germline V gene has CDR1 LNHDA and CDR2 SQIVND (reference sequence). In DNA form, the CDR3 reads TGTGCCAGTAGTCCGACGTACCGGAACACTGAAGCTTTCTTT. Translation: CASSPTYRNTEAFF.

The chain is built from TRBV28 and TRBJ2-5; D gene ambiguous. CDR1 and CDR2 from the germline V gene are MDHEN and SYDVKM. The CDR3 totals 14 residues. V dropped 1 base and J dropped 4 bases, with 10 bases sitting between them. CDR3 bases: TGTGCCAGCAGTTTATTGGGCAGTCGAGAGACCCAGTACTTC. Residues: CASSLLGSRETQYF.

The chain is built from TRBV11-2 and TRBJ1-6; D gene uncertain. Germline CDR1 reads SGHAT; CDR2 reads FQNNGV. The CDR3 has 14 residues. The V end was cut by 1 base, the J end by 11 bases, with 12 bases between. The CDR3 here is CASSLGVARAPLHF. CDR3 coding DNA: TGTGCCAGCAGCTTAGGAGTTGCAAGGGCACCCCTCCACTTT.

The CDR3 here is CASSSLDTQYF. As DNA, the CDR3 is TGTGCCAGCAGTTCCCTCGATACGCAGTATTTT. The chain couples TRBV6-6 to TRBJ2-3, with D unresolved. V lost 4 bases and J lost 6, with 5 bases in between. Germline loops: CDR1 MNHNY, CDR2 SVGAGI (reference sequence). This CDR3 spans 11 amino acids.

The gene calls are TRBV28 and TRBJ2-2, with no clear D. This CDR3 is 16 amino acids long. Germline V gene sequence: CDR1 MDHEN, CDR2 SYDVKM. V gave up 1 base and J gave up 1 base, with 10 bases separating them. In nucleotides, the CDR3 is TGTGCCAGCAGTTTATCGAGGTTCTGGAACACCGGGGAGCTGTTTTTT. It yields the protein CASSLSRFWNTGELFF.

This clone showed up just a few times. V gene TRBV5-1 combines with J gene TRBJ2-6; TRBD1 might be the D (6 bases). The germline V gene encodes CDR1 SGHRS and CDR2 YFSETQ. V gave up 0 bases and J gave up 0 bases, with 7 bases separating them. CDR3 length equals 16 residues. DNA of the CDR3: TGCGCCAGCAGCTTGGGGGGGCACTCTGGGGCCAACGTCCTGACTTTC. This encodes CASSLGGHSGANVLTF.

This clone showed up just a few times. The CDR3 reads CASSQVAGTGISYEQYF. As DNA, the CDR3 is TGCGCCAGCAGCCAAGTTGCCGGGACAGGGATCTCCTACGAGCAGTACTTC. The genes are TRBV4-1 and TRBJ2-7; 9 bases map to TRBD1. Looked up from germline, CDR1 is MGHRA and CDR2 is YSYEKL. There are 17 residues in the CDR3. V was pared by 1 base and J by 0 bases, with 7 bases of the junction left unmatched.

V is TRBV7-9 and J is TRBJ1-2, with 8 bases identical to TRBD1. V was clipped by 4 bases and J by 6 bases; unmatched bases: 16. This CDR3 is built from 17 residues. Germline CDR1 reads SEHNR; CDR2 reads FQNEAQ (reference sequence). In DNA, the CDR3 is TGTGCCAGCAGCTCATCCCGGGCAGGGGGCTCGTCTGATGGCTACACCTTC. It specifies CASSSSRAGGSSDGYTF.

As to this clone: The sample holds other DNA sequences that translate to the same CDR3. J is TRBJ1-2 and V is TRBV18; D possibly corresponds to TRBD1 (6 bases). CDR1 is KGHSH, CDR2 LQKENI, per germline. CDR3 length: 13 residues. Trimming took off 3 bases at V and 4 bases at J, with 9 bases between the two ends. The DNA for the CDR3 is TGTGCCAGCTCACCCGGACAGTTCTATGGCTACACCTTC. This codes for CASSPGQFYGYTF.

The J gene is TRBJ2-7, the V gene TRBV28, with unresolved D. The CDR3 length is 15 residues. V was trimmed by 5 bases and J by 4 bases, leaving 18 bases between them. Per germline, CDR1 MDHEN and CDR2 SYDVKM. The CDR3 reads CASSKRRAWGYEQYF. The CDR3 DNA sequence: TGTGCCAGCAGTAAACGCCGGGCCTGGGGATACGAGCAGTACTTC.

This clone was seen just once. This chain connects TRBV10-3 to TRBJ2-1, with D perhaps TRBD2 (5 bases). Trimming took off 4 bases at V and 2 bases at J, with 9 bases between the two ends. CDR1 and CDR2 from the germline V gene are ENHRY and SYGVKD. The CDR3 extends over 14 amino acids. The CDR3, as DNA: TGTGCCATCAGTGGGGCGGGTCCCTACAATGAGCAGTTCTTC. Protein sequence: CAISGAGPYNEQFF.

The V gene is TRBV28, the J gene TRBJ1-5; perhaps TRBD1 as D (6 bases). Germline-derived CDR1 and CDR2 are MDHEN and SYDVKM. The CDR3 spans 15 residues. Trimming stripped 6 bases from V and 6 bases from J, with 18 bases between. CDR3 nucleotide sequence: TGTGCCAGCAGACTAGCTCACAGGGTTTCTCAGCCCCAGCATTTT. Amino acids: CASRLAHRVSQPQHF.

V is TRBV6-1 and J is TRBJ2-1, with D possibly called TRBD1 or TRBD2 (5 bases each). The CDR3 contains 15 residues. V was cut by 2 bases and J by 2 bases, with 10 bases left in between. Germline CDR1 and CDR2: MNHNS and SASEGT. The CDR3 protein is CASSEQRGTYNEQFF. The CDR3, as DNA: TGTGCCAGCAGTGAACAGAGGGGAACCTACAATGAGCAGTTCTTC.

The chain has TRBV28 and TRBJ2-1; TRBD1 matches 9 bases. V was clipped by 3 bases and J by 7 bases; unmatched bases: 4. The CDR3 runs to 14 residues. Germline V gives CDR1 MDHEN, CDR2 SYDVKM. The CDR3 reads CASSLTGQGNEQFF. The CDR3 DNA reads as TGTGCCAGCAGTTTGACCGGACAGGGGAATGAGCAGTTCTTC.

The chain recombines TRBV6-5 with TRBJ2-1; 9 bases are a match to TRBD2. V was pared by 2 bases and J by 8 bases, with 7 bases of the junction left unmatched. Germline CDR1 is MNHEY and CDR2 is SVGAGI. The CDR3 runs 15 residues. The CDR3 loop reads CASSYRPAGGYEQFF. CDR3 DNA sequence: TGTGCCAGCAGTTACAGGCCAGCGGGAGGCTATGAGCAGTTCTTC.

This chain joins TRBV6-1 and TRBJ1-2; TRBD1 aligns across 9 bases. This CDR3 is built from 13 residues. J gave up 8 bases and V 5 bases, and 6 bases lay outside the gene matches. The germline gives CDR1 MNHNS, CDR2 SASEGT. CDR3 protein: CASSWTGARGYTF. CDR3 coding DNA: TGTGCCAGCAGTTGGACAGGGGCCCGGGGCTACACCTTC.

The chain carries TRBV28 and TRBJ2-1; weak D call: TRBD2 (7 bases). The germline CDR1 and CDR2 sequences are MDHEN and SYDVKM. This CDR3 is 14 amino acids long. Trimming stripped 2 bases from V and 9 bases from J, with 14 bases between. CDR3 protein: CASSLTYREGEQFF. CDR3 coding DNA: TGTGCCAGCAGTTTAACCTACAGGGAGGGTGAGCAGTTCTTC.

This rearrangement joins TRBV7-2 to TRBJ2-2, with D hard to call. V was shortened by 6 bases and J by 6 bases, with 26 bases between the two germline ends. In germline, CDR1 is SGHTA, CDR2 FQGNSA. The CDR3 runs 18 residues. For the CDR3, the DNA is TGTGCCAGCAGTCCCGTTTCCCGATATAACGACGTGGCCGGGGAGCTGTTTTTT. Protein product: CASSPVSRYNDVAGELFF.

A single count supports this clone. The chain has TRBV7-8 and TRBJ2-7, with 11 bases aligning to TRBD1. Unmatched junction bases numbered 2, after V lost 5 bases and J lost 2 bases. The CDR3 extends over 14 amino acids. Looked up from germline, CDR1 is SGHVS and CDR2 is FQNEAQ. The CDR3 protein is CASSKGQGAYEQYF. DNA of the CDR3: TGTGCCAGCAGCAAGGGACAGGGGGCCTACGAGCAGTACTTC.

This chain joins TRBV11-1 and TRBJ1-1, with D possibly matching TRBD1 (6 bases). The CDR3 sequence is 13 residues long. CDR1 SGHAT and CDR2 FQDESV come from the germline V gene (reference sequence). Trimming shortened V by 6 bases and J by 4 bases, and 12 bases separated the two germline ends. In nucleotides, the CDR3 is TGTGCCAGCAGTCGCAGGGGAGGCACTGAAGCTTTCTTT. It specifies CASSRRGGTEAFF. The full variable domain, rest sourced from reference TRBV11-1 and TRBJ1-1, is EAEVAQSPRYKITEKSQAVAFWCDPISGHATLYWYRQILGQGPELLVQFQDESVVDDSQLPKDRFSAERLKGVDSTLKIQPAELGDSAMYLCASSRRGGTEAFFGQGTRLTVV.